This note documents a single T cell receptor (beta chain) sequence. Only cases whose brain tissue showed the highest T cell transcript signatures were sequenced. Patients received at least one anti-epileptic drug before surgery. The assay was immunoSEQ multiplex PCR, and TCRdb's table has in-frame clones only and misses some. The profile shows around 100,000 clones, 90% to 95% of them singletons. These data are taken from a study of brain T cells in children with intractable seizures. Germline V CDR1 and CDR2: MGHRA, YSYEKL. The length of the CDR3 is 19 residues. The V and J ends lost 3 bases and 3 bases, in that order; junction bases with no gene match: 16.

This receptor was taken from a boy younger than two with hemimegalencephaly and intractable seizures. The chain is built from TRBV4-1 and TRBJ2-7; 11 bases agree with TRBD2. The sample in question was peripheral blood, obtained at surgery. The chain's CDR3 is CASSHSPAHSGRALYEQYF. Written as DNA, the CDR3 is TGCGCCAGCAGCCATTCCCCGGCCCATAGCGGGAGGGCCCTCTACGAGCAGTACTTC.